These 27 T cell receptor beta chains share one sample of origin, sequenced in a study of post-analysis software for immune sequencing data. No antigens are known for them. Notes on the study in general: Among roughly five TRBV segments more frequent in patients than controls were TRBV5-6, TRBV5-1 and TRBV20-1.

Unique-molecular-identifier-tagged TCR beta cDNA libraries were used. MiXCR was run by TCRdb on the PCR reads, yielding one entry per CDR3 protein. The sample yields approximately 630,000 distinct CDR3 sequences, more than 50% seen once. The specimen was blood. These receptors all stem from a girl aged 2 to 9 with multiple sclerosis.

This rearrangement joins TRBV3-1 to TRBJ1-5, with 9 positions matching TRBD1. With V trimmed by 4 bases and J by 4 bases, 5 bases remained unmatched. Germline values: CDR1 LGHDT, CDR2 YNNKEL (reference sequence). The CDR3 is 15 residues long. The CDR3 nucleotides are TGTGCCAGCAGCCGCAGTGGACAGGGGAATCAGCCCCAGCATTTT. Translated: CASSRSGQGNQPQHF.

The genes are TRBV5-1 and TRBJ2-3; D perhaps matches TRBD2 (7 bases). V was trimmed by 7 bases and J by 6 bases, leaving 24 bases between them. The CDR3 length is 16 residues. CDR1 SGHRS and CDR2 YFSETQ come from the germline V gene. The CDR3 is CASGLDAGATRDTQYF. CDR3 nucleotide sequence: TGCGCCAGCGGGCTGGATGCGGGGGCGACGAGGGATACGCAGTATTTT.

The chain carries TRBV2 and TRBJ2-1, with D hard to call. This CDR3 has 13 amino acids. The germline gives CDR1 SNHLY, CDR2 FYNNEI. Trimming removed 8 bases at V and 5 bases at J, with 13 bases between. The CDR3 DNA is TGTGCCAGCGGCCCGTCGCGGAACAATGAGCAGTTCTTC. This sequence encodes CASGPSRNNEQFF. The whole variable domain, remainder taken from reference TRBV2 and TRBJ2-1, is EPEVTQTPSHQVTQMGQEVILRCVPISNHLYFYWYRQILGQKVEFLVSFYNNEISEKSEIFDDQFSVERPDGSNFTLKIRSTKLEDSAMYFCASGPSRNNEQFFGPGTRLTVL.

The chain uses TRBV6-1 and TRBJ2-1, with 9 bases matching TRBD2. Germline V gives CDR1 MNHNS, CDR2 SASEGT. This CDR3 has 19 amino acids. J gave up 4 bases and V 2 bases, and 15 bases lay outside the gene matches. CDR3 loop: CASSESFGTSWSLYNEQFF. CDR3 bases: TGTGCCAGCAGTGAAAGCTTCGGGACTAGCTGGAGTCTTTACAATGAGCAGTTCTTC.

The sample holds a few counts of this clonotype. V gene TRBV6-1 combines with J gene TRBJ2-7; D may be TRBD2 (5 bases). Germline V gives CDR1 MNHNS, CDR2 SASEGT. This CDR3 region has 13 residues. Trimming pared 7 bases from V and 4 bases from J, leaving 14 bases between. CDR3 nucleotide sequence: TGTGCCAGCAATACTTGGACTGGGTACGAGCAGTACTTC. This translates into CASNTWTGYEQYF.

This clonotype was counted once. The chain recombines TRBV6-2 or TRBV6-3 with TRBJ2-6; no clear D. There are 15 residues in the CDR3. Germline CDR1 is MNHEY and CDR2 is SVGEGT. Trimming removed 5 bases at V and 0 bases at J, with 8 bases between. CDR3 amino acids: CASSLHLSGANVLTF. The CDR3 DNA reads as TGTGCCAGCAGTCTACATCTCTCTGGGGCCAACGTCCTGACTTTC.

For this clonotype: Being one base from a much bigger clone, this may be a read error. The rearrangement uses TRBV5-1 and TRBJ2-1; tentatively, D is TRBD1 (6 bases). The CDR3 is 13 residues long. With 0 bases removed from V and 9 bases from J, the gap between germline ends came to 10 bases. Germline assignment: CDR1 SGHRS and CDR2 YFSETQ. The CDR3 sequence: CASSLARGIEQFF. CDR3 coding DNA: TGCGCCAGCAGCTTGGCCAGGGGCATTGAGCAGTTCTTC. Looking up the rest from reference TRBV5-1 and TRBJ2-1 gives the full variable domain: KAGVTQTPRYLIKTRGQQVTLSCSPISGHRSVSWYQQTPGQGLQFLFEYFSETQRNKGNFPGRFSGRQFSNSRSEMNVSTLELGDSALYLCASSLARGIEQFFGPGTRLTVL.

The chain carries TRBV20-1 and TRBJ1-2; D unclear. CDR1 and CDR2 (germline): DFQATT, SNEGSKA (reference sequence). Trimming shortened V by 6 bases and J by 0 bases, and 8 bases separated the two germline ends. This CDR3 contains 12 residues. This chain's CDR3 is CSARASNYGYTF. As DNA, the CDR3 is TGCAGTGCACGGGCATCTAACTATGGCTACACCTTC.

The chain carries TRBV11-2 and TRBJ2-3; TRBD2 matches at 7 bases. CDR3 length: 16 residues. Germline V gene lookup returns CDR1 SGHAT and CDR2 FQNNGV. Trimming at V came to 3 bases and at J to 1 base, leaving 7 bases not matched to a gene. The CDR3 protein is CASSFLAVDRTDTQYF. CDR3 bases: TGTGCCAGCAGCTTCCTAGCGGTGGACCGCACAGATACGCAGTATTTT.

The J gene is TRBJ2-5, the V gene TRBV6-5; 10 bases line up with TRBD2. The CDR3 has 15 amino acids. CDR1 and CDR2 (germline): MNHEY, SVGAGI. Trimming cost V 0 bases and J 5 bases; bases outside gene matches: 3. CDR3 loop: CASSYSPSGSETQYF. As DNA, the CDR3 is TGTGCCAGCAGTTACTCCCCTAGCGGGAGTGAGACCCAGTACTTC.

The genes are TRBV20-1 and TRBJ2-3; D call uncertain. V lost 3 bases and J 6 bases, leaving 16 bases between the germline ends. The CDR3 contains 14 residues. Germline CDR1 is DFQATT and CDR2 is SNEGSKA (reference sequence). In DNA form, the CDR3 reads TGCAGTGCTAGCTCGGCTTCATCGCGGGATACGCAGTATTTT. This gives the protein CSASSASSRDTQYF.

The rearrangement uses TRBV20-1 and TRBJ1-2; 9 bases are a match to TRBD1. The CDR3 runs to 13 residues. The J segment lost 10 bases and the V segment lost 6 bases, leaving 12 bases of the junction unmatched. Germline V lookup: CDR1 DFQATT, CDR2 SNEGSKA (reference sequence). CDR3 coding DNA: TGCAGTGCAAGGGCGGGGACAGGGCTTTCCTACACCTTC. Translation gives CSARAGTGLSYTF.

This sequence joins TRBV6-6 and TRBJ2-5, with D possibly being TRBD2 (5 bases). From germline, CDR1 is MNHNY and CDR2 SVGAGI (reference sequence). The length of the CDR3 is 15 residues. Trimming left V 0 bases short and J 5 bases short, with 13 bases between. The CDR3 loop reads CASSYSEASGETQYF. The CDR3 nucleotides read TGTGCCAGCAGTTACTCGGAGGCCTCGGGGGAGACCCAGTACTTC.

This rearrangement joins TRBV20-1 to TRBJ2-7; 13 bases are a match to TRBD2. The CDR3 has 15 amino acids. V shed 3 bases and J 2 bases; nucleotides not matched to a gene: 4. Germline CDR1 is DFQATT and CDR2 is SNEGSKA (reference sequence). The CDR3 bases are TGCAGTGCTAGTCGGACTAGCGGGGGAGCCTACGAGCAGTACTTC. Its protein is CSASRTSGGAYEQYF.

CDR3 amino acids: CSVGRTGKGYNEQFF. The CDR3, as DNA: TGCAGCGTTGGAAGGACAGGGAAAGGGTACAATGAGCAGTTCTTC. The chain recombines TRBV29-1 with TRBJ2-1; 8 bases line up with TRBD1. The CDR3 extends over 15 amino acids. Germline V gene data show CDR1 as SQVTM and CDR2 as ANQGSEA. V shed 4 bases, J shed 4 bases, and the junction held 9 bases outside the gene matches.

The V call is TRBV6-5, the J call TRBJ2-2; D possibly matches TRBD1 or TRBD2 (5 bases each). Per germline, CDR1 MNHEY and CDR2 SVGAGI. V was cut by 6 bases and J by 6 bases, with 14 bases left in between. The CDR3 totals 14 residues. Here the CDR3 reads CASRKRGVAGELFF. CDR3 coding DNA: TGTGCCAGCAGAAAGAGGGGAGTGGCCGGGGAGCTGTTTTTT.

This rearrangement joins TRBV7-9 to TRBJ2-3; D remains unclear. The CDR3 has 18 residues. Germline V gene sequence: CDR1 SEHNR, CDR2 FQNEAQ (reference sequence). The V gene lost 5 bases and the J gene lost 2 bases, with 23 bases spanning the gap. Written as DNA, the CDR3 is TGTGCCAGCAGCCCCGTCTCCCTAACGACGGGTTTCACAGATACGCAGTATTTT. As protein: CASSPVSLTTGFTDTQYF.

This clonotype was found once. The rearrangement uses TRBV6-5 and TRBJ1-1, with no clear D. This CDR3 spans 17 amino acids. CDR1 and CDR2 from the germline V gene are MNHEY and SVGAGI. V lost 2 bases to trimming and J lost 4 bases, with 20 bases between them. DNA of the CDR3: TGTGCCAGCAGTTACAAGAACCTCGGGATTGGAGGCACTGAAGCTTTCTTT. It specifies CASSYKNLGIGGTEAFF.

As to this clonotype: Compared with germline, one end of the junction differs, possibly owing to a read error. V is TRBV6-5 and J is TRBJ2-1; no definite D call. This CDR3 spans 13 amino acids. CDR1 MNHEY and CDR2 SVGAGI come from the germline V gene. The CDR3 reads CAGSSYYYNEQFF. In nucleotides, the CDR3 is TGTGCCGGCAGCTCATACTACTACAATGAGCAGTTCTTC.

CDR3 in amino acids: CASSLGHDTQETQYF. CDR3 DNA: TGTGCCAGCAGCTTGGGACATGACACACAAGAGACCCAGTACTTC. The chain joins TRBV11-2 to TRBJ2-5; TRBD1 is a possible D gene (6 bases). CDR3 length: 15 residues. Germline lookup yields CDR1 SGHAT and CDR2 FQNNGV. Trimming took 3 bases from V and 2 from J, leaving 13 bases between them.

The V and J genes are TRBV5-1 and TRBJ1-2; D perhaps matches TRBD1 (6 bases). Germline V gene lookup returns CDR1 SGHRS and CDR2 YFSETQ. V dropped 1 base and J dropped 0 bases, with 19 bases sitting between them. The CDR3 runs to 18 residues. The CDR3 loop reads CASSLTSQGYSTNYGYTF. The CDR3 coding sequence is TGCGCCAGCAGCTTGACTTCACAGGGCTACTCCACTAACTATGGCTACACCTTC. The complete variable domain, with remaining parts taken from reference TRBV5-1 and TRBJ1-2, reads KAGVTQTPRYLIKTRGQQVTLSCSPISGHRSVSWYQQTPGQGLQFLFEYFSETQRNKGNFPGRFSGRQFSNSRSEMNVSTLELGDSALYLCASSLTSQGYSTNYGYTFGSGTRLTVV.

Remarks on this clonotype: Mismatch with germline at one junction end may stem from a read error. This chain joins TRBV20-1 and TRBJ2-7; TRBD2 matches 7 bases. Germline V gene sequence: CDR1 DFQATT, CDR2 SNEGSKA (reference sequence). This CDR3 region has 13 residues. The CDR3 protein is CSASLAVSCEQYF. CDR3 sequence (DNA): TGCAGTGCTAGTCTAGCGGTATCCTGCGAGCAGTACTTC.

The chain is built from TRBV7-9 and TRBJ1-2; TRBD1 is a possible D gene (6 bases). V was pared by 8 bases and J by 3 bases, with 25 bases between. Looked up from germline, CDR1 is SEHNR and CDR2 is FQNEAQ (reference sequence). The CDR3 has 17 residues. The CDR3 region is CASGPTGWGALDYGYTF. The CDR3 nucleotides read TGTGCCAGCGGCCCGACGGGGTGGGGGGCTTTGGACTATGGCTACACCTTC.

J is TRBJ2-1 and V is TRBV20-1; 7 bases match TRBD2. This CDR3 is built from 15 residues. The ends lost 6 bases at V and 2 bases at J; junction bases unmatched: 10. Germline V gives CDR1 DFQATT, CDR2 SNEGSKA (reference sequence). CDR3 nucleotides: TGCAGTGCGCTTAGCGGGCGCTCTACCTACAATGAGCAGTTCTTC. Residues: CSALSGRSTYNEQFF.

The chain has TRBV11-2 and TRBJ2-1; 7 nucleotides align to TRBD2. The CDR3 length is 17 residues. Germline-derived CDR1 and CDR2 are SGHAT and FQNNGV. V lost 4 bases to trimming and J lost 6 bases; unmatched junction nucleotides: 15. The CDR3 protein is CASSSEAQRDSGNEQFF. The CDR3 DNA sequence: TGTGCCAGCAGCTCCGAGGCCCAGCGGGACTCGGGCAATGAGCAGTTCTTC.

Of note for this clonotype: The junction departs from germline at one end; a sequencing error may be responsible. The chain employs TRBV10-3 and TRBJ2-7; no definite D call. The CDR3 has 16 residues. Germline CDR1 is ENHRY and CDR2 is SYGVKD. The CDR3 DNA follows: TGTACCATCAGAGAAGGGCAACAGCCCCGGACGGACGAGCAGTACTTC. Translation gives CTIREGQQPRTDEQYF.

The chain joins TRBV7-2 to TRBJ2-1, with 7 bases fitting TRBD1. V lost 5 bases, J lost 7 bases, and 11 bases stayed unmatched. The germline CDR1 and CDR2 sequences are SGHTA and FQGNSA. The CDR3 contains 15 residues. CDR3 nucleotides: TGTGCCAGCAGCCCTGGGGACCGGGACAGAAATGAGCAGTTCTTC. Its protein is CASSPGDRDRNEQFF.